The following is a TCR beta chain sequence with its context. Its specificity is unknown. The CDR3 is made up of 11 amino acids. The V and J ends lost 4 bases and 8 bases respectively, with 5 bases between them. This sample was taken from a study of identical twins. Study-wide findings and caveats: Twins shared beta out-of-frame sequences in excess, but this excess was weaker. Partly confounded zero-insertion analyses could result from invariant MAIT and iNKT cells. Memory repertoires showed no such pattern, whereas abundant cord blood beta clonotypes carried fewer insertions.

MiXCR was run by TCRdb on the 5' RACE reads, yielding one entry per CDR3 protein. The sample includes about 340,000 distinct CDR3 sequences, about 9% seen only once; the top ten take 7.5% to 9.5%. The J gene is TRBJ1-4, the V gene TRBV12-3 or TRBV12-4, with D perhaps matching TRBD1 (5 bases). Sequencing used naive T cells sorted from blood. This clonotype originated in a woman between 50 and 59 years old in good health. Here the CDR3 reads CASSWDEKLFF. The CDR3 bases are TGTGCCAGCAGTTGGGACGAAAAACTGTTTTTT.